The clone carrying this T cell receptor beta chain was observed a handful of times. Its specificity is not known. The data belong to a study of Graves' ophthalmopathy and Graves' hyperthyroidism. About the research overall: Pretreatment peripheral blood was obtained at initial diagnosis. Findings and caveats of the study: Most thyroid-expanded clonotypes exceeding 0.001 frequency were also found in blood. With approximately 90% sensitivity and roughly 76% specificity, a 13-signature model separated ophthalmopathy from stable hyperthyroidism.

The V end was cut by 3 bases, the J end by 9 bases, with 12 bases between. Germline CDR1 reads MGHRA; CDR2 reads YSYEKL. There are 14 residues in the CDR3. Amplified material comprised TCR beta CDR3 regions derived from RNA transcripts. RT-PCR with HTBI primers came first, then second-round multiplex PCR. Each CDR3 protein is one row after TCRdb ran MiXCR on the multiplex PCR reads. The sample holds hundreds of thousands of distinct CDR3 sequences; under 50% are singletons and the top ten take about 3.3%. A 10 ml volume of fresh peripheral blood provided the PBMCs. The material sequenced was peripheral blood. The TCR was taken from an adult man with Graves' ophthalmopathy. This sequence joins TRBV4-1 and TRBJ1-6; D is unclear. The DNA of the CDR3 is TGCGCCAGCAGCCACCGTCCTCTCGGTTCACCCCTCCACTTT. This codes for CASSHRPLGSPLHF.